The 29 T cell receptor beta chains below all came from one sample that was sequenced in a study of blood T cell repertoires in COVID-19. Method: immunoSEQ multiplex PCR; TCRdb's copy keeps in-frame clones and lacks some. The sample carries just under 150,000 clones, more than 75% recorded once. Sequenced: peripheral blood. These TCRs come from a human donor with acute or convalescent COVID-19. The donor label of this sample is uncertain.

In this sample, this clone turned up a few times. The chain recombines TRBV6-5 with TRBJ1-2, with D unresolved. There are 12 residues in the CDR3. V was cut by 4 bases and J by 5 bases, with 8 bases left in between. Per the germline V gene, CDR1 is MNHEY and CDR2 is SVGAGI. CDR3 protein: CASSWAGYGYTF. The CDR3 DNA sequence: TGTGCCAGCAGTTGGGCAGGATATGGCTACACCTTC.

The rearrangement links TRBV6-1 to TRBJ1-2; 8 bases align to TRBD1. This CDR3 contains 16 residues. From germline, CDR1 is MNHNS and CDR2 SASEGT. Losses at the gene ends were 1 base for V and 0 bases for J; bases not matched to a gene: 4. The CDR3 protein is CASSEGPGQANYGYTF. In DNA form, the CDR3 reads TGTGCCAGCAGTGAAGGACCGGGACAGGCTAACTATGGCTACACCTTC.

The chain joins TRBV7-2 to TRBJ1-2; D call uncertain. Trimming stripped 4 bases from V and 8 bases from J, with 11 bases between. The CDR3 has 12 amino acids. Germline V gene data show CDR1 as SGHTA and CDR2 as FQGNSA. The CDR3 sequence: CASSSKRGGYTF. CDR3 sequence (DNA): TGTGCCAGCAGCTCGAAACGAGGGGGCTACACCTTC.

The rearrangement uses TRBV19 and TRBJ1-4; 7 bases fit TRBD1. Per germline, CDR1 LNHDA and CDR2 SQIVND (reference sequence). The CDR3 totals 15 residues. V was clipped by 1 base and J by 7 bases; unmatched bases: 6. CDR3 region: CASSIGRGRTEKLFF. As DNA, the CDR3 is TGTGCCAGTAGTATAGGGAGGGGGCGGACTGAAAAACTGTTTTTT.

The V and J genes are TRBV11-2 and TRBJ2-7, with D perhaps TRBD2 (6 bases). Germline V CDR1 and CDR2: SGHAT, FQNNGV. This CDR3 is 16 amino acids long. V shed 3 bases and J shed 1 base, with 16 bases lying between them. This CDR3 reads CASSFEGGLPSYEQYV. The DNA for the CDR3 is TGTGCCAGCAGCTTTGAAGGCGGACTACCTTCCTACGAGCAGTACGTC.

The chain carries TRBV7-6 and TRBJ2-7; 11 bases match TRBD1. This CDR3 comprises 16 residues. Trimming removed 1 base from V and 7 bases from J; junction bases left unmatched: 9. Germline assignment: CDR1 SGHVS and CDR2 FNYEAQ. In DNA form, the CDR3 reads TGTGCCAGCAGCTTAGGTTGGACAGGGGGCGCGGGGGAGCAGTACTTC. Amino acids: CASSLGWTGGAGEQYF.

The chain carries TRBV30 and TRBJ1-2; tentatively, D is TRBD1 (5 bases). Trimming cost V 8 bases and J 4 bases, with 23 bases left between them. This CDR3 contains 15 residues. CDR1 is GTSNPN and CDR2 is SVGIG in the germline V gene (reference sequence). CDR3 residues: CARLAGLGYGYGYTF. DNA for the CDR3: TGTGCCCGCTTAGCGGGACTCGGATATGGCTATGGCTACACCTTC.

The chain uses TRBV7-9 and TRBJ1-4; possibly TRBD1 for D (6 bases). V was trimmed by 2 bases and J by 3 bases, leaving 10 bases between them. Per the germline V gene, CDR1 is SEHNR and CDR2 is FQNEAQ (reference sequence). The length of the CDR3 is 15 residues. In DNA, the CDR3 is TGTGCCAGCAGCTTAACCGGGACACCTAATGAAAAACTGTTTTTT. Its translation: CASSLTGTPNEKLFF.

The chain uses TRBV6-4 and TRBJ1-5; a weak D match, TRBD1 (6 bases). CDR1 is MRHNA, CDR2 SNTAGT, per germline. V was cut by 4 bases and J by 3 bases, with 13 bases left in between. There are 15 residues in the CDR3. CDR3 in DNA: TGTGCCAGCAGTGCCTCTACAGGGCCCAATCAGCCCCAGCATTTT. This sequence encodes CASSASTGPNQPQHF.

This chain joins TRBV5-4 and TRBJ2-3; 7 bases match TRBD2. Germline loops: CDR1 SGHNT, CDR2 YYREEE (reference sequence). Trimming at V came to 4 bases and at J to 3 bases, leaving 8 bases not matched to a gene. The CDR3 length is 15 residues. CDR3 residues: CASSRTGGITDTQYF. CDR3 nucleotide sequence: TGTGCCAGCAGCCGAACGGGGGGTATAACAGATACGCAGTATTTT.

This clone was seen more than once but under ten times. The chain carries TRBV28 and TRBJ1-2, with D unclear. The CDR3 consists of 15 residues. Germline CDR1 MDHEN, CDR2 SYDVKM. The ends were cut back, 3 bases at V and 5 bases at J, with 16 bases in the middle. Written as DNA, the CDR3 is TGTGCCAGCAGTTTGAGCACACCTGGAGGGTATGGCTACACCTTC. It is translated as CASSLSTPGGYGYTF.

This rearrangement joins TRBV6-5 to TRBJ2-5, with 7 bases aligning to TRBD1. V dropped 7 bases and J dropped 2; count of bases not matched to a gene: 7. This CDR3 spans 14 amino acids. In germline, CDR1 is MNHEY, CDR2 SVGAGI. CDR3 region: CASTQFRGQETQYF. The CDR3 bases are TGTGCCAGCACCCAGTTCAGGGGGCAAGAGACCCAGTACTTC.

This clone was seen a handful of times. The V and J genes are TRBV2 and TRBJ1-1; TRBD1 aligns across 9 bases. The CDR3 extends over 16 amino acids. Trimming removed 3 bases from V and 0 bases from J; junction bases left unmatched: 5. CDR1 is SNHLY and CDR2 is FYNNEI in the germline V gene. CDR3 sequence reads: CASSENTGGMNTEAFF. The CDR3 nucleotides are TGTGCCAGCAGTGAGAATACAGGGGGCATGAACACTGAAGCTTTCTTT.

The V call is TRBV7-8, the J call TRBJ2-2, with 7 bases aligning to TRBD1. Trimming cost V 5 bases and J 5 bases; bases outside gene matches: 8. Germline lookup yields CDR1 SGHVS and CDR2 FQNEAQ. This CDR3 is built from 15 residues. The DNA of the CDR3 is TGTGCCAGCAGCCATGACAGGGTCGGGACCGGGGAGCTGTTTTTT. Its protein is CASSHDRVGTGELFF.

This rearrangement joins TRBV18 to TRBJ1-4; D might be TRBD1 (5 bases). Germline loops: CDR1 KGHSH, CDR2 LQKENI. V lost 4 bases and J lost 0, with 12 bases in between. This CDR3 contains 16 residues. CDR3 DNA sequence: TGTGCCAGCTCACTCCAGGAGGGGCCAACTAATGAAAAACTGTTTTTT. Its translation: CASSLQEGPTNEKLFF.

The V and J genes are TRBV4-3 and TRBJ2-2, with 13 bases that match TRBD2. V lost 1 base and J lost 4; bases outside the gene matches: 6. The CDR3 has 18 amino acids. Germline V gene lookup returns CDR1 LGHNA and CDR2 YSLEER. The chain's CDR3 is CASSQGTSGSVGTGELFF. DNA for the CDR3: TGCGCCAGCAGCCAAGGGACTAGCGGGAGCGTCGGCACCGGGGAGCTGTTTTTT.

This sequence joins TRBV9 and TRBJ1-5; tentatively, D is TRBD1 (6 bases). The V end was cut by 3 bases, the J end by 6 bases, with 13 bases between. CDR1 is SGDLS and CDR2 is YYNGEE in the germline V gene. The CDR3 covers 14 residues. The CDR3 sequence is CASSAGGGGQPQHF. The CDR3 region has the DNA TGTGCCAGCAGCGCCGGGGGGGGCGGTCAGCCCCAGCATTTT.

The rearrangement uses TRBV6-1 and TRBJ2-3; D perhaps matches TRBD1 (6 bases). This CDR3 comprises 16 residues. Germline V gene data show CDR1 as MNHNS and CDR2 as SASEGT. Trimming took 1 base from V and 2 from J, leaving 13 bases between them. CDR3 bases: TGTGCCAGCAGTGAAGTGCCGGGACACTCCACAGATACGCAGTATTTT. Translated, it gives CASSEVPGHSTDTQYF.

Concerning this clone: At the DNA level, this CDR3 is encoded by other sequences in the same sample as well. J is TRBJ1-4 and V is TRBV5-1; D is undetermined. Germline values: CDR1 SGHRS, CDR2 YFSETQ. The length of the CDR3 is 13 residues. Trimming removed 1 base from V and 7 bases from J, with 8 bases in between. The CDR3 sequence: CASSLSPGEKLFF. CDR3 nucleotide sequence: TGCGCCAGCAGCTTGTCCCCGGGTGAAAAACTGTTTTTT.

CDR3 sequence: CASSQGSGLYEQYF. For the CDR3, the DNA is TGTGCCAGCAGCCAAGGCTCAGGGCTCTACGAGCAGTACTTC. The chain couples TRBV3-1 (or the pseudogene TRBV3-2) to TRBJ2-7; D is possibly TRBD1 (5 bases). Between the trimmed V and J ends, which lost 1 base and 3 bases, there was a span of 10 bases. CDR3 length: 14 residues. Germline V gene data show CDR1 as LGHDT and CDR2 as YNNKEL (reference sequence).

The chain employs TRBV4-2 and TRBJ2-3; 8 nucleotides match TRBD1. The germline V gene has CDR1 LGHNA and CDR2 YNFKEQ. The V gene end was trimmed by 0 bases and the J gene end by 3 bases; junction bases not matched to a gene: 8. The CDR3 is made up of 17 amino acids. The CDR3 DNA reads TGTGCCAGCAGCCAAGATCGTCAGGGGGCGGGTACAGATACGCAGTATTTT. Amino acids: CASSQDRQGAGTDTQYF.

This clone turned up a few times. This chain links TRBV3-1 (or the pseudogene TRBV3-2) with TRBJ1-6; no clear D gene. Germline assignment: CDR1 LGHDT and CDR2 YNNKEL (reference sequence). V was pared by 4 bases and J by 7 bases, with 23 bases between. This CDR3 has 18 amino acids. This CDR3 reads CASSPPRPPKRENSPLHF. The CDR3, as DNA: TGTGCCAGCAGCCCCCCTCGCCCCCCCAAGCGTGAAAATTCACCCCTCCACTTT.

The rearrangement uses TRBV11-1 and TRBJ2-7; a possible D gene is TRBD2 (6 bases). Germline V lookup: CDR1 SGHAT, CDR2 FQDESV (reference sequence). This CDR3 has 16 amino acids. V shed 3 bases and J shed 1 base, with 16 bases lying between them. CDR3 residues: CASSLYSGYRSYEQYF. The DNA of the CDR3 is TGTGCCAGCAGCTTGTACAGCGGGTATCGATCCTACGAGCAGTACTTC.

The genes are TRBV15 and TRBJ2-3; no clear D. The germline V gene has CDR1 LNHNV and CDR2 YYDKDF (reference sequence). Trimming shortened V by 0 bases and J by 4 bases, and 8 bases separated the two germline ends. The CDR3 has 14 amino acids. CDR3 in DNA: TGTGCCACCAGCAGAGATCTAGGTCCAGATACGCAGTATTTT. Its translation: CATSRDLGPDTQYF.

This clone came up once. The CDR3 loop is CASSSTGNTEAFF. The CDR3 DNA is TGTGCCAGCAGTTCTACAGGGAACACTGAAGCTTTCTTT. The rearrangement joins TRBV6-6 to TRBJ1-1; D is possibly TRBD1 (5 bases). The CDR3 runs 13 residues. Per germline, CDR1 MNHNY and CDR2 SVGAGI (reference sequence). The V and J ends lost 4 bases and 1 base respectively, with 7 bases between them.

The chain joins TRBV19 to TRBJ2-1; 8 bases match TRBD2. V lost 6 bases, J lost 7 bases, and 11 bases stayed unmatched. Looked up from germline, CDR1 is LNHDA and CDR2 is SQIVND (reference sequence). This CDR3 has 15 amino acids. This chain's CDR3 is CASSLTGTRVNEQFF. As DNA, the CDR3 is TGTGCCAGTAGCCTCACCGGGACTAGGGTAAATGAGCAGTTCTTC.

The genes are TRBV3-1 (or the pseudogene TRBV3-2) and TRBJ2-1; 15 bases match TRBD2. Per the germline V gene, CDR1 is LGHDT and CDR2 is YNNKEL (reference sequence). Trimming removed 3 bases from V and 4 bases from J; junction bases left unmatched: 7. This CDR3 comprises 18 residues. The CDR3 loop reads CASSQPGTSGGPYNEQFF. DNA of the CDR3: TGTGCCAGCAGCCAGCCCGGGACTAGCGGGGGGCCGTACAATGAGCAGTTCTTC.

The gene calls are TRBV2 and TRBJ2-7, with D tentatively TRBD1 (6 bases). The CDR3 is 12 residues long. Trimming removed 8 bases at V and 2 bases at J, with 10 bases between. Germline-derived CDR1 and CDR2 are SNHLY and FYNNEI. The CDR3 region is CASGNRAYEQYV. In nucleotides, the CDR3 is TGTGCCAGCGGTAACAGGGCCTACGAGCAGTACGTC.

V usage is TRBV28 and J usage is TRBJ1-1, with TRBD1 identical over 10 bases. Germline-derived CDR1 and CDR2 are MDHEN and SYDVKM. V lost 1 base to trimming and J lost 0 bases; unmatched junction nucleotides: 2. This CDR3 comprises 16 residues. CDR3 in DNA: TGTGCCAGCAGTTTATCGACAGGGGGCTTGAACACTGAAGCTTTCTTT. Translated, it gives CASSLSTGGLNTEAFF.